The T cell receptor (beta chain) described here comes from a study of identical twins. This clonotype was picked up many times. Its antigen is currently unknown. TCRdb reprocessed the 5' RACE reads with MiXCR, giving one entry per CDR3 protein. The sample holds approximately 590,000 distinct CDR3 sequences, 7.5% to 10% seen once. Study-wide points: Low generation probability was overrepresented in out-of-frame alpha sequences shared by twins.

Germline CDR1 reads MNHEY; CDR2 reads SVGEGT. V lost 2 bases and J lost 3, with 8 bases in between. The length of the CDR3 is 13 residues. The same specimen was also included in a second study, on yellow fever vaccine responses in identical twins.

The sequencing sample was made of PBMCs. The rearrangement joins TRBV6-2 or TRBV6-3 to TRBJ2-7; D uncertain. The clonotype comes from a woman aged 18 to 35 in good health. In DNA form, the CDR3 reads TGTGCCAGCAGTTACAGGAACGGCTACGAGCAGTACTTC. This sequence encodes CASSYRNGYEQYF.